The 23 T cell receptor beta chains below all came from one sample that was sequenced in a study of shared clonotypes between healthy human individuals. Assay: immunoSEQ multiplex PCR; the TCRdb copy retains only in-frame clones and omits some. The sample holds roughly 2,300,000 clones, around 93% seen once. The sequencing sample was made of naive CD4+ T cells from PBMCs. Indicated subset: CD45RA+ positively selected. The receptors stem from a man aged 18 to 29 in good health. Some clones in this sample may be carry-over from other donors' samples.

The chain recombines TRBV6-5 with TRBJ2-1; no clear D gene. Germline V CDR1 and CDR2: MNHEY, SVGAGI. Trimming removed 10 bases at V and 4 bases at J, with 11 bases between. This CDR3 spans 12 amino acids. Here the CDR3 reads CATHNNYNEQFF. CDR3 coding DNA: TGTGCCACCCATAACAATTACAATGAGCAGTTCTTC.

This chain joins TRBV4-3 and TRBJ2-7; 7 bases are a match to TRBD2. Per the germline V gene, CDR1 is LGHNA and CDR2 is YSLEER. V gave up 1 base and J gave up 3 bases; unmatched junction bases: 3. This CDR3 spans 14 amino acids. CDR3 in amino acids: CASSQAERGYEQYF. In nucleotides, the CDR3 is TGCGCCAGCAGCCAAGCGGAGCGGGGCTACGAGCAGTACTTC.

About this clone itself: An end of the junction does not agree with germline; a read error may underlie this. V is TRBV28 and J is TRBJ2-1, with 9 bases lining up with TRBD1. The CDR3 contains 16 residues. CDR1 and CDR2 (germline): MDHEN, SYDVKM. The CDR3 nucleotides are TGTGCCAGCAGTTCCCTTACAGGGGGCATCTACTATGAGCAGTTCTTC. It translates to CASSSLTGGIYYEQFF.

The chain carries TRBV28 and TRBJ1-4; D remains ambiguous. The V gene lost 8 bases and the J gene lost 7 bases, with 14 bases spanning the gap. The CDR3 extends over 13 amino acids. Germline CDR1 and CDR2: MDHEN and SYDVKM. The CDR3 nucleotides are TGTGCCAGCGGGTACGGCACACTTGAAAAACTGTTTTTT. This codes for CASGYGTLEKLFF. The entire variable domain, with the rest obtained from reference TRBV28 and TRBJ1-4, is as follows: DVKVTQSSRYLVKRTGEKVFLECVQDMDHENMFWYRQDPGLGLRLIYFSYDVKMKEKGDIPEGYSVSREKKERFSLILESASTNQTSMYLCASGYGTLEKLFFGSGTQLSVL.

The chain combines TRBV5-5 with TRBJ2-5, with TRBD2 identical over 8 bases. This CDR3 spans 17 amino acids. V lost 1 base to trimming and J lost 2 bases; unmatched junction nucleotides: 10. Germline V gene lookup returns CDR1 SGHKS and CDR2 YYEKEE (reference sequence). The CDR3 sequence: CASSLLAGIPIQETQYF. DNA of the CDR3: TGTGCCAGCAGCTTGTTAGCGGGAATTCCCATACAAGAGACCCAGTACTTC.

J is TRBJ2-5 and V is TRBV7-2; 7 bases align to TRBD2. CDR1 and CDR2 (germline): SGHTA, FQGNSA. Trimming removed 4 bases from V and 3 bases from J; junction bases left unmatched: 17. There are 18 residues in the CDR3. The CDR3 loop is CASSSTTPSGALKETQYF. In DNA form, the CDR3 reads TGTGCCAGCAGCTCCACCACCCCTAGCGGAGCTTTAAAAGAGACCCAGTACTTC.

The V call is TRBV7-3, the J call TRBJ2-2; weak D call: TRBD2 (6 bases). CDR1 and CDR2 (germline): SGHTA, FQGTGA. This CDR3 contains 16 residues. V lost 1 base and J lost 1, with 10 bases in between. CDR3 amino acids: CASSLIGGMNTGELFF. The CDR3, as DNA: TGTGCCAGCAGCTTAATCGGGGGAATGAACACCGGGGAGCTGTTTTTT.

This rearrangement joins TRBV6-6 to TRBJ1-1, with D maybe TRBD1 (6 bases). This CDR3 is built from 13 residues. With 6 bases removed from V and 3 bases from J, the gap between germline ends came to 11 bases. Germline CDR1 is MNHNY and CDR2 is SVGAGI (reference sequence). CDR3 protein: CASRSDRYTEAFF. CDR3 sequence (DNA): TGTGCCAGCAGGAGTGACAGGTACACTGAAGCTTTCTTT.

J is TRBJ2-7 and V is TRBV4-2; 8 positions match TRBD1. The CDR3 covers 15 residues. From germline, CDR1 is LGHNA and CDR2 YNFKEQ. V gave up 1 base and J gave up 5 bases; unmatched junction bases: 7. The CDR3 here is CASSQGTGLRNEQYF. As DNA, the CDR3 is TGTGCCAGCAGCCAAGGGACAGGGCTGAGGAACGAGCAGTACTTC.

This chain links TRBV25-1 with TRBJ1-4; D call uncertain. CDR1 and CDR2 (germline): MGHDK, SYGVNS. Between the trimmed V and J ends, which lost 10 bases and 5 bases, there was a span of 17 bases. The CDR3 contains 14 residues. The CDR3 coding sequence is TGTGCCACCACCGGCAGCCCGTTAAATGAAAAACTGTTTTTT. Residues: CATTGSPLNEKLFF. Full variable domain (missing parts from reference TRBV25-1 and TRBJ1-4): EADIYQTPRYLVIGTGKKITLECSQTMGHDKMYWYQQDPGMELHLIHYSYGVNSTEKGDLSSESTVSRIRTEHFPLTLESARPSHTSQYLCATTGSPLNEKLFFGSGTQLSVL.

The chain combines TRBV7-9 with TRBJ2-5; D remains ambiguous. Germline CDR1 and CDR2: SEHNR and FQNEAQ (reference sequence). The CDR3 extends over 15 amino acids. Trimming left V 4 bases short and J 3 bases short, with 15 bases between. The CDR3, as DNA: TGTGCCAGCAGCTCCCCAATAAGTGGTAAAGAGACCCAGTACTTC. As protein: CASSSPISGKETQYF.

The CDR3 reads CASSLSRWVNEQFF. The CDR3 DNA reads TGTGCCAGCAGCTTATCACGGTGGGTCAATGAGCAGTTCTTC. The chain links TRBV11-3 to TRBJ2-1; D not certain. This CDR3 region has 14 residues. The V end was cut by 2 bases, the J end by 6 bases, with 11 bases between. Germline CDR1 is SGHNT and CDR2 is YENEEA.

The chain is built from TRBV2 and TRBJ2-1; TRBD1 agrees at 9 bases. The germline CDR1 and CDR2 sequences are SNHLY and FYNNEI. Unmatched junction bases numbered 11, after V lost 7 bases and J lost 7 bases. This CDR3 has 15 residues. CDR3 sequence reads: CASTPRTGASNEQFF. The CDR3 region has the DNA TGTGCCAGCACCCCACGGACAGGGGCGTCGAATGAGCAGTTCTTC.

The chain combines TRBV10-3 with TRBJ2-5, with 8 bases matching TRBD2. There are 13 residues in the CDR3. Germline V lookup: CDR1 ENHRY, CDR2 SYGVKD. The junction had 9 bases not matched to a gene; V was cut back by 10 bases and J by 5 bases. CDR3 amino acids: CATTSGPWETQYF. CDR3 in DNA: TGTGCCACCACTAGCGGACCCTGGGAGACCCAGTACTTC.

The chain links TRBV7-8 to TRBJ2-5; D remains unclear. The V and J ends lost 2 bases and 5 bases respectively, with 6 bases between them. CDR1 is SGHVS and CDR2 is FQNEAQ in the germline V gene. This CDR3 is 12 amino acids long. The CDR3 coding sequence is TGTGCCAGCAGCTTATTTCGGGAGACCCAGTACTTC. Protein product: CASSLFRETQYF.

A remark on this clone: One end of the junction is discordant with germline, which a read error may explain. This CDR3 reads CATSHWDRVSEQYF. Written as DNA, the CDR3 is TGTGCCACCAGTCATTGGGACAGGGTTTCCGAGCAGTACTTC. The chain carries TRBV6-1 and TRBJ2-7, with TRBD1 matching over 9 bases. The CDR3 sequence is 14 residues long. In germline, CDR1 is MNHNS, CDR2 SASEGT.

This clone was observed a handful of times. The chain employs TRBV11-1 and TRBJ1-1; D call uncertain. V lost 3 bases, J lost 5 bases, and 10 bases lay in between. Germline lookup yields CDR1 SGHAT and CDR2 FQDESV (reference sequence). The CDR3 contains 13 residues. In DNA form, the CDR3 reads TGTGCCAGCAGCTTCACGGTGAGGACTGAAGCTTTCTTT. Protein product: CASSFTVRTEAFF.

The chain combines TRBV6-1 with TRBJ2-1; 8 nucleotides agree with TRBD2. This CDR3 is built from 15 residues. Germline CDR1 and CDR2: MNHNS and SASEGT. The ends lost 0 bases at V and 8 bases at J; junction bases unmatched: 6. Written as DNA, the CDR3 is TGTGCCAGCAGTGAAGCCCGGGGTAGCGGGGATGAGCAGTTCTTC. Protein: CASSEARGSGDEQFF.

The genes are TRBV9 and TRBJ2-5; D is ambiguous. The V end was cut by 3 bases, the J end by 7 bases, with 13 bases between. Germline V gene lookup returns CDR1 SGDLS and CDR2 YYNGEE. This CDR3 contains 13 residues. The CDR3 coding sequence is TGTGCCAGCAGCGCCTCGACCGGGCGGACCCAGTACTTC. Encoded protein: CASSASTGRTQYF. Variable domain in full (rest from reference TRBV9 and TRBJ2-5): DSGVTQTPKHLITATGQRVTLRCSPRSGDLSVYWYQQSLDQGLQFLIQYYNGEERAKGNILERFSAQQFPDLHSELNLSSLELGDSALYFCASSASTGRTQYFGPGTRLLVL.

The chain uses TRBV28 and TRBJ2-7, with 13 bases that match TRBD2. Trimming at V came to 6 bases and at J to 3 bases, leaving 5 bases not matched to a gene. The CDR3 is made up of 15 amino acids. CDR1 is MDHEN, CDR2 SYDVKM, per germline. CDR3 sequence: CASRDRTSGGYEQYF. CDR3 coding DNA: TGTGCCAGCAGGGATCGGACTAGCGGGGGCTACGAGCAGTACTTC. The whole variable domain, remainder taken from reference TRBV28 and TRBJ2-7, is DVKVTQSSRYLVKRTGEKVFLECVQDMDHENMFWYRQDPGLGLRLIYFSYDVKMKEKGDIPEGYSVSREKKERFSLILESASTNQTSMYLCASRDRTSGGYEQYFGPGTRLTVT.

The J gene is TRBJ1-1, the V gene TRBV6-1, with no clear D. Germline V lookup: CDR1 MNHNS, CDR2 SASEGT. V was trimmed by 11 bases and J by 10 bases, leaving 29 bases between them. The CDR3 loop spans 15 amino acids. CDR3 DNA sequence: TGTGCCTGCCGGGAGGTAAGGCTATGGCCGACTAGAGCTTTCTTT. Translation gives CACREVRLWPTRAFF.

This chain uses TRBV29-1 with TRBJ2-7, with 8 bases that match TRBD1. The trim removed 6 bases at V and 3 bases at J, leaving 7 bases unmatched. There are 13 residues in the CDR3. CDR1 is SQVTM, CDR2 ANQGSEA, per germline. The CDR3 region has the DNA TGCAGCGTCTTCTCGACAGGGGACTACGAGCAGTACTTC. Residues: CSVFSTGDYEQYF.

This clone was seen a handful of times. V and J are TRBV7-3 and TRBJ1-1; D is undetermined. Between the trimmed V and J ends, which lost 2 bases and 6 bases, there was a span of 10 bases. The CDR3 sequence is 13 residues long. Per the germline V gene, CDR1 is SGHTA and CDR2 is FQGTGA. The CDR3: CASSLVRGAEAFF. The CDR3 DNA is TGTGCCAGCAGCTTAGTAAGAGGTGCTGAAGCTTTCTTT.